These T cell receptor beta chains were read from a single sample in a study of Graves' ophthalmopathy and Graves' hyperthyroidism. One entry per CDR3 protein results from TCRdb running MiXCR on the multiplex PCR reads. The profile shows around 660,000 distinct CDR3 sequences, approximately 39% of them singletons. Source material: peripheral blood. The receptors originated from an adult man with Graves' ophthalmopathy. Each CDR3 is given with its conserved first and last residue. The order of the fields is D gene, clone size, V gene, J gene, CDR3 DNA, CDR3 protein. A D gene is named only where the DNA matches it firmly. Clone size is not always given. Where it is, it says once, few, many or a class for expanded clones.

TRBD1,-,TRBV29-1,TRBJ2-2,TGCAGCGTGCGGACAGGGGGCGGAAACACCGGGGAGCTGTTTTTT,CSVRTGGGNTGELFF
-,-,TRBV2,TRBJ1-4,TGTGCCAGCAGTGATCAGGGAAGCGAAAAACTGTTTTTT,CASSDQGSEKLFF
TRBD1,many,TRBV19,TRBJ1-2,TGTGCCAGTAGTCCCCGGACAGGGAGTCATGGCTACACCTTC,CASSPRTGSHGYTF
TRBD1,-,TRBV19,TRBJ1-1,TGTGCCAGTGCCGGGACAGTGAACACTGAAGCTTTCTTT,CASAGTVNTEAFF
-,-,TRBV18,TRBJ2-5,TGTGCCAGCTCACCACGTCGGGGGGCTGGAGAGACCCAGTACTTC,CASSPRRGAGETQYF
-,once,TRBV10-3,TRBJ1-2,TGTGCTCCCCTAGGGAACGGTCTCTATGGCTACACCTTC,CAPLGNGLYGYTF
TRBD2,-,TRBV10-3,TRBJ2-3,TGTGCCATCAGTGGGCTCAAGCGGGAGGGAACAGATACGCAGTATTTT,CAISGLKREGTDTQYF
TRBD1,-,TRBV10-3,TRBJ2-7,TGTGCCAGCAGTCCTCAGTGGCAGGGGGCGAGGTACGAGCAGTACTTC,CASSPQWQGARYEQYF
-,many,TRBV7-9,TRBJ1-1,TGTGCCAGCAGCCTAAATACTCTGAACACTGAAGCTTTCTTT,CASSLNTLNTEAFF
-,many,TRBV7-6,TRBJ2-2,TGTGCCAGCAGCTTCGCAACCGGGACCGGGGAGCTGTTTTTT,CASSFATGTGELFF
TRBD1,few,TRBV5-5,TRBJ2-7,TGTGCCAGCGAGTACAGGGGGATCTCCTACGAGCAGTACTTC,CASEYRGISYEQYF
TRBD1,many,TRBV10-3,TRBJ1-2,TGTGCCAGCAGTTACCGGACAGGGGAAAACTATGGCTACACCTTC,CASSYRTGENYGYTF
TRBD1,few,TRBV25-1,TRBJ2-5,TGTGCCTGCAGCGTTCACAGGGGGGAAGAGACCCAGTACTTC,CACSVHRGEETQYF
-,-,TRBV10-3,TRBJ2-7,TGTGCCATCAGTGTCCCCGGGACGAACTACGGGCAGTACTTC,CAISVPGTNYGQYF
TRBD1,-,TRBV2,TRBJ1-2,TGTGCCGTGCCGGGACAGGGGAAGGATGGCTACACCTTC,CAVPGQGKDGYTF
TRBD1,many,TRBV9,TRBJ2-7,TGTGCCAGCAGCTACCCTCCGACAGGGGCAAGCGAGCAGTACTTC,CASSYPPTGASEQYF
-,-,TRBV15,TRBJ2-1,TGTGCCACCAGCAGAGGCGAGGGTGAGCAGTTCTTC,CATSRGEGEQFF
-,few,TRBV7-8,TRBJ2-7,TGTGCCAGCAGCTCATCCCGGGACACTACCTACGAGCAGTACTTC,CASSSSRDTTYEQYF
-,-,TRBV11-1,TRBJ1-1,TGTGCCAGCAGTGCTATCGACACGGGAGAGACTGAAGCTTTCTTT,CASSAIDTGETEAFF
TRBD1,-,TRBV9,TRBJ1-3,TGTGCCAGCAGCGCTACAGGGGGAGTCCAAGACACCATATATTTT,CASSATGGVQDTIYF
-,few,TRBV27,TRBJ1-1,TGTGCCAGCAGTTCGAAAATTATGAACACTGAAGCTTTCTTT,CASSSKIMNTEAFF
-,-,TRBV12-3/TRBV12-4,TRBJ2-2,TGTGCCAGCAACAACGGGGGCCCAGGCGGGGAGCTGTTTTTT,CASNNGGPGGELFF
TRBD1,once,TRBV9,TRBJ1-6,TGTGCCAGCACGGGGACAGGGGTTAACTCACCCCTCCACTTT,CASTGTGVNSPLHF
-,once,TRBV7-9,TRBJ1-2,TGTGCCAGCAGCTTGAGTGCGGGGAACGGTGGCTACACCTTC,CASSLSAGNGGYTF
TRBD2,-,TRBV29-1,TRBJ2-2,TGCAGCTTCGCCGGGACTAGCGGGAGTAGGAACACCGGGGAGCTGTTTTTT,CSFAGTSGSRNTGELFF
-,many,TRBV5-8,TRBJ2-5,TGTGCCAGCAGCGGCCCTAAGCCCCAAGAGACCCAGTACTTC,CASSGPKPQETQYF
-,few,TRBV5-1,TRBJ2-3,TGCGCCAGCAGTTTACAGGGTAGTTGGGGAGATACGCAGTATTTT,CASSLQGSWGDTQYF
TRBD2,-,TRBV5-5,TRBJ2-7,TGTGCCAGCAGCTTGGTACTAGCGGGGCCCTACGAGCAGTACTTC,CASSLVLAGPYEQYF
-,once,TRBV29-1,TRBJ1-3,TGCAGCGTTGGGGGGGGGGACCTTGAAAACACCATATATTTT,CSVGGGDLENTIYF
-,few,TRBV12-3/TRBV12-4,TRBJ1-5,TGTGCCAGCAGCCTCGTCACGGGGGCGCATCAGCCCCAGCATTTT,CASSLVTGAHQPQHF
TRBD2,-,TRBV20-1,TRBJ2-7,TGCAGTGCTAGACGAGCGGGAGATACCTCCTACGAGCAGTACTTC,CSARRAGDTSYEQYF
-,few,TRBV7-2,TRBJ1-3,TGTGCCAGCAGCTTAGAAGCCTTCTCTGGAAACACCATATATTTT,CASSLEAFSGNTIYF
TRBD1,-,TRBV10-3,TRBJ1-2,TGTGCCATCAAGGGACAGGGCTATGGCTACACCTTC,CAIKGQGYGYTF
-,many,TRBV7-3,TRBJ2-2,TGTGCCAGCAGCTTAACTAGCGGGGAGCTGTTTTTT,CASSLTSGELFF
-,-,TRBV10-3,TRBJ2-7,TGTGCCAGCTACAAGGGCTCCGAGCAGTACTTC,CASYKGSEQYF
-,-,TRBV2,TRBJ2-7,TGTGCCAGCAGTGATCAGGGGAGGGGGCCGTACTTC,CASSDQGRGPYF
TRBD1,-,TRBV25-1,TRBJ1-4,TGTGCCAGCAGTTTCCGACAGGGGGTACTCGGTGAAAAACTGTTTTTT,CASSFRQGVLGEKLFF
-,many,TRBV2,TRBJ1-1,TGTGCCAGCAGTGTTCTAGGGGCCGAGAACACTGAAGCTTTCTTT,CASSVLGAENTEAFF
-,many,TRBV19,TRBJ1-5,TGTGCCAGTAGTATAAAGATGGGAACAGGCGGGCAGCCCCAGCATTTT,CASSIKMGTGGQPQHF
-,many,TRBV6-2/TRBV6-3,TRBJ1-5,TGTGCCAGCAGTTACGCAGGGGCGGAGCATTTT,CASSYAGAEHF
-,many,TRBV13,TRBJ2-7,TGTGCCAGCAGCTTCTTCAGGGTACGCGAGCAGTACTTC,CASSFFRVREQYF
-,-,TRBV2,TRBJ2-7,TGTGCCAGCAGTTTCGGAGTGGGGAACTACGAGCAGTACTTC,CASSFGVGNYEQYF
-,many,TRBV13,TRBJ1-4,TGTGCCAGCAGCTTAGCGAGCTCAACTAATGAAAAACTGTTTTTT,CASSLASSTNEKLFF
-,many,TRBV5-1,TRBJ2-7,TGCGCCAGCAGCGGGGTCTTAAACGAGCAGTACTTC,CASSGVLNEQYF
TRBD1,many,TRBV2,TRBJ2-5,TGTGCCAGCAGCCCGGGACAGCAAGAGACCCAGTACTTC,CASSPGQQETQYF
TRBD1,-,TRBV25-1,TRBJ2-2,TGTGCCAGCAAGGGGGCAGCCGGAAACACCGGGGAGCTGTTTTTT,CASKGAAGNTGELFF
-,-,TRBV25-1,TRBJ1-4,TGTGCCAGCAGAGCCACGGGGGGCAGTGAAAAACTGTTTTTT,CASRATGGSEKLFF
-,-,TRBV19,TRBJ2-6,TGTGCCAGCGCCCCCCAAGGCTCTGGGGCCAACGTCCTGACTTTC,CASAPQGSGANVLTF
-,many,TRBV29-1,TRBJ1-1,TGCAGCGTTCCTGACGGGAACACTGAAGCTTTCTTT,CSVPDGNTEAFF
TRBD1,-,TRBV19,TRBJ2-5,TGTGCCAGCCGGGACAGGGAGAGGTACAGGGCTTGGGAGACCCAGTACTTC,CASRDRERYRAWETQYF
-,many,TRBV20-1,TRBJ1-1,TGCAGTGCTGGGGAAGGGATCACTGAAGCTTTCTTT,CSAGEGITEAFF
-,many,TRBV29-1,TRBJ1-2,TGCAGCGCTGATATCAGGGGAGTGTATGGCTACACCTTC,CSADIRGVYGYTF
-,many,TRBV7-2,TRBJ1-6,TGTGCCAGCAGCCCCGGGGTATTGTATAATTCACCCCTCCACTTT,CASSPGVLYNSPLHF
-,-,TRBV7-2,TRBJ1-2,TGTGCCAGCAGCGGGAGAGGGTACTATGGCTACACCTTC,CASSGRGYYGYTF
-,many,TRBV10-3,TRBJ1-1,TGTGCCATCAGTACCGCAGGGGCGAACACTGAAGCTTTCTTT,CAISTAGANTEAFF
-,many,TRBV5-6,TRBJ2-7,TGTGCCAGCAGCTCCGGGGCCACCTACGAGCAGTACTTC,CASSSGATYEQYF
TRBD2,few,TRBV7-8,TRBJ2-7,TGTGCCAGCAGCCAATCCCTAGCGGGAGGAGTATACGAGCAGTACTTC,CASSQSLAGGVYEQYF
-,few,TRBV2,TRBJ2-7,TGTGCCAGCACCCCGTGGGGCAGCCACTACGAGCAGTACTTC,CASTPWGSHYEQYF
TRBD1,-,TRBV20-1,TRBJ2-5,TGCAGTGCATTTACAGGGGGGTGGGGAGAGACCCAGTACTTC,CSAFTGGWGETQYF